The TCR beta chain described here comes from a study of Tregs in tolerant kidney transplant recipients. Study-wide points: Validation in larger populations is needed because few patients were studied. This study did not directly address biological reproducibility. Changing PCR primers prevented nucleotide comparison between some patients' samples. In tolerant patients, donor-specific Tregs outgrew total Tregs, suggesting antigen-driven expansion.

The germline V gene has CDR1 LNHDA and CDR2 SQIVND (reference sequence). The V end lost 5 bases, the J end lost 5 bases, and 13 bases lay between the germline ends. This CDR3 has 14 amino acids. This table comes from immunoSEQ multiplex PCR, and its TCRdb copy is limited to in-frame clones, with some not included. The sample records approximately 93,000 clones, approximately 93% being singletons. With regard to this clone: Its antigen remains unidentified.

The clonotype was recovered from a human donor who received a combined kidney and bone marrow transplant. The chain carries TRBV19 and TRBJ1-5, with TRBD1 as a possible D gene (5 bases). The source material was CD4+ T cells from blood, sampled before the transplant. The CDR3 reads CASSWGEQHQPQHF. The CDR3 DNA reads as TGTGCCAGTAGTTGGGGGGAACAGCATCAGCCCCAGCATTTT.